The clone carrying this TCR beta chain was seen only once. This specimen belongs to a study of T cell changes during pregnancy in multiple sclerosis. Generated by immunoSEQ multiplex PCR, the TCRdb table keeps only in-frame clones and is missing some. The data show about 31,000 clones, approximately 91% seen once. The TCR sequence derives from a female donor with multiple sclerosis, enrolled in a pregnancy study. The source was CD8+ T cells from peripheral blood mononuclear cells, collected in the second trimester of pregnancy.

The CDR3 nucleotides read TGTGCCAGCAGCCTGGCTTTTGGACTAGCTGCCTACGAGCAGTACTTC. Protein product: CASSLAFGLAAYEQYF. The chain carries TRBV5-5 and TRBJ2-7; 8 bases align to TRBD2. Trimming at V came to 4 bases and at J to 2 bases, leaving 11 bases not matched to a gene. This CDR3 is 16 amino acids long. The germline CDR1 and CDR2 sequences are SGHKS and YYEKEE (reference sequence). The full variable domain, with the rest looked up from reference TRBV5-5 and TRBJ2-7, is DAGVTQSPTHLIKTRGQQVTLRCSPISGHKSVSWYQQVLGQGPQFIFQYYEKEERGRGNFPDRFSARQFPNYSSELNVNALLLGDSALYLCASSLAFGLAAYEQYFGPGTRLTVT.